Shown below are 5 T cell receptor beta chains from a single sample sequenced in a study of T cells in Graves' hyperthyroidism and ophthalmopathy. Researchers took RNA transcripts and amplified the TCR beta CDR3 regions from them. The HTBI primer set was used in a first-round RT-PCR of the TCR CDR3. TCRdb re-derived calls from the multiplex PCR reads in MiXCR, one entry per CDR3 protein. Seen here are 490,000 or so distinct CDR3 sequences, about 20% observed once, and the top ten hold 40% to 50%. Source material: blood. The receptors shown here come from a man aged 40-50 years with Graves' ophthalmopathy.

This clonotype was recorded at least ten times. The chain recombines TRBV20-1 with TRBJ2-7; 8 nucleotides agree with TRBD1. The CDR3 is made up of 15 amino acids. Germline-derived CDR1 and CDR2 are DFQATT and SNEGSKA (reference sequence). Unmatched junction bases numbered 6, after V lost 0 bases and J lost 2 bases. The CDR3 region has the DNA TGCAGTGCTAGAGAGGATGGGGACAGGACCTACGAGCAGTACTTC. Translation: CSAREDGDRTYEQYF.

There are many counts of this clonotype. The chain is built from TRBV11-3 and TRBJ1-1; 12 bases agree with TRBD1. The germline CDR1 and CDR2 sequences are SGHNT and YENEEA. With 5 bases clipped from V and 4 bases from J, the junction kept 8 bases outside the gene matches. This CDR3 contains 16 residues. The CDR3 coding sequence is TGTGCCAGCAGCCGGAGCGGGACAGGGGGCCTCACTGAAGCTTTCTTT. It translates to CASSRSGTGGLTEAFF. The full variable domain, with the rest looked up from reference TRBV11-3 and TRBJ1-1, is EAGVVQSPRYKIIEKKQPVAFWCNPISGHNTLYWYLQNLGQGPELLIRYENEEAVDDSQLPKDRFSAERLKGVDSTLKIQPAELGDSAVYLCASSRSGTGGLTEAFFGQGTRLTVV.

The J gene is TRBJ1-2, the V gene TRBV18; D might be TRBD1 (6 bases). Germline CDR1 and CDR2: KGHSH and LQKENI. V lost 6 bases, J lost 2 bases, and 13 bases lay in between. The CDR3 loop spans 14 amino acids. For the CDR3, the DNA is TGTGCCAGCTCTCTCGACAGGATGAACTATGGCTACACCTTC. As protein: CASSLDRMNYGYTF.

This clonotype was seen repeatedly, ten times or more. V usage is TRBV30 and J usage is TRBJ1-2; D is perhaps TRBD1 (6 bases). CDR3 length: 14 residues. Germline loops: CDR1 GTSNPN, CDR2 SVGIG (reference sequence). The V end lost 8 bases, the J end lost 1 base, and 17 bases lay between the germline ends. In DNA, the CDR3 is TGTGCCCAATCAACCGGGACAAATAACTATGGCTACACCTTC. Amino acid sequence: CAQSTGTNNYGYTF.

The chain is built from TRBV5-8 and TRBJ2-1; D not certain. Trimming shortened V by 1 base and J by 6 bases, and 20 bases separated the two germline ends. Germline CDR1 SGHTS, CDR2 YDEGEE. The CDR3 runs to 17 residues. Here the CDR3 DNA reads TGTGCCAGCAGCTTGTATAGAGGCACCCCCACGGGCAATGAGCAGTTCTTC. Translation: CASSLYRGTPTGNEQFF.